This T cell receptor beta chain was sequenced during a study of circulating and synovial CD4+ cells in juvenile arthritis. Study results and caveats: Deeper sequencing increased measured overlap with synovial clonotypes. T cell genome counts differed by at least an order of magnitude between CPL and CD4 samples. These blood cells shared more CDR3 sequences with synovium than bulk blood.

TCRdb keeps only in-frame clones here, not all; method: immunoSEQ multiplex PCR. The profile covers about 33,000 clones, with about 95% appearing a single time and less than 0.2% taken by the ten largest. The germline CDR1 and CDR2 sequences are KGHSH and LQKENI. Trimming took 6 bases from V and 4 from J; bases not matched to a gene: 6. The CDR3 contains 13 residues. A word on this clone: Its specificity is unknown.

The TCR comes from a human donor with juvenile idiopathic arthritis. V is TRBV18 and J is TRBJ2-7; 7 bases match TRBD1. The sample consisted of CD4+ T cells from blood. In DNA, the CDR3 is TGTGCCAGCTCGCAAGGGACAGATTACGAGCAGTACTTC. Translation gives CASSQGTDYEQYF. The full variable domain, in which reference TRBV18 and TRBJ2-7 provide the parts outside the CDR3, is NAGVMQNPRHLVRRRGQEARLRCSPMKGHSHVYWYRQLPEEGLKFMVYLQKENIIDESGMPKERFSAEFPKEGPSILRIQQVVRGDSAAYFCASSQGTDYEQYFGPGTRLTVT.